Listed below are T cell receptor beta chains from one sample, sequenced in a study of blood T cell repertoires in COVID-19. TCRdb's table, derived via immunoSEQ multiplex PCR, lists solely in-frame clones and lacks some. Here the sample spans 50,000 to 65,000 clones, approximately 83% being singletons. Sequencing input: peripheral blood. Receptor source: a human donor in a cohort sampled during active COVID-19. Each CDR3 is given without its conserved first and last residue. A D gene is named only where the DNA matches it firmly.

>TRBJ1-2|-|TRBV21-1
ASSSLGPFTNYGYT
>TRBJ2-7|-|TRBV6-1
ASSERGQVGSYEQY
>TRBJ2-7|TRBD1|TRBV5-4
ASSPAPGQGSYEQY
>TRBJ2-3|TRBD2|TRBV3-1/TRBV3-2
ASSKTSGTHTDTQY
>TRBJ2-6|-|TRBV6-5
ASSYWSSGANVLT
>TRBJ1-2|-|TRBV12-3/TRBV12-4
ASSLGAYGYT
>TRBJ1-2|TRBD1|TRBV7-9
ASIDEGQGANYGYT
>TRBJ2-3|TRBD2|TRBV4-3
ASSHSGTTDTQY
>TRBJ2-3|TRBD2|TRBV11-2
ASSFMGLADTDTQY
>TRBJ1-5|-|TRBV7-6
ASSLGGGSNQPQH
>TRBJ2-7|TRBD1|TRBV15
ATSRVRTGYEQY
>TRBJ2-1|TRBD2|TRBV6-5
ASSRNSGSDEQF
>TRBJ2-3|-|TRBV6-6
ASSFTRGEDTQY
>TRBJ2-7|-|TRBV29-1
SARADTYEQY
>TRBJ1-1|-|TRBV7-9
ASSLVGTLVAEAF
>TRBJ2-7|TRBD1|TRBV6-5
ASSRDRGYEQY
>TRBJ1-6|-|TRBV18
ASSASVWATSPLH
>TRBJ2-7|-|TRBV6-6
ASSRAGVGQEQY
>TRBJ2-2|TRBD2|TRBV6-6
ASTGTSGSNWELF
>TRBJ2-7|TRBD2|TRBV27
ASSLRGREYEQY
>TRBJ2-5|-|TRBV24-1
ATSDYQLPGETQY
>TRBJ1-1|-|TRBV6-5
ASSLLTGNTEAF
>TRBJ1-6|TRBD1|TRBV7-9
ASSLGQGFNNSPLH
>TRBJ2-1|TRBD1|TRBV11-3
ASSTRTGGINEQF
>TRBJ2-7|TRBD1|TRBV5-4
ASSLTGAVSYEQY
>TRBJ2-2|-|TRBV6-5
ASSRQRITGELF
>TRBJ1-5|TRBD1|TRBV18
ASSPTGGAGQPQH
>TRBJ1-2|TRBD1|TRBV6-5
ASSLNAGTGVGGYT
>TRBJ1-5|-|TRBV5-6
ASSLASGGANNQPQH
>TRBJ2-7|-|TRBV7-2
ASSLATGAYEQY
>TRBJ1-2|-|TRBV18
ASSPTIQNGYT
>TRBJ1-2|-|TRBV4-1
ASSQDPDYGYT
>TRBJ1-4|TRBD1|TRBV5-8
ASSAGQVQTNEKLF
>TRBJ1-3|-|TRBV7-9
ASSLLEATGNTIY
>TRBJ1-5|-|TRBV6-5
ASKFGVGNQPQH
>TRBJ2-1|TRBD2|TRBV5-1
ASSPLAGSNEQF
>TRBJ1-5|TRBD1|TRBV27
ASARTGPQPQH
>TRBJ2-1|TRBD2|TRBV5-1
ASSSSLGTSGRGEQF
>TRBJ2-5|TRBD2|TRBV7-8
ASSLTIWGGEQETQY
>TRBJ2-3|-|TRBV2
ASSTGSSTDTQY
>TRBJ2-1|-|TRBV9
ASSTSHTGIRYNEQF
>TRBJ1-5|TRBD1|TRBV14
ASSAGTGDMNQPQH
>TRBJ2-1|-|TRBV4-3
ASSQDDSSGNEQF
>TRBJ2-1|TRBD1|TRBV5-1
ASRRGTGEEYEQF
>TRBJ1-4|-|TRBV6-2/TRBV6-3
ASSPGVGEEKLF
>TRBJ1-5|TRBD1|TRBV4-1
ASSPGTGLHQPQH